This TCR beta chain was obtained from a study of T cell responses to AZD1222 COVID-19 vaccine. Overall study findings and caveats: Spike was spanned by vaccine-associated CD4 TCRs, with dominance at 160-218 and 743-854. Only after the peak T cell response were repertoires sampled.

Details on this clone: The target antigen is unknown.

Assay used: immunoSEQ multiplex PCR; TCRdb lists only in-frame clones, some missing. The data show about 170,000 clones, with around nine tenths seen just once and 0.95% to 1.1% held by the top ten. Germline V CDR1 and CDR2: SNHLY, FYNNEI. CDR3 size: 14 residues. V was shortened by 3 bases and J by 2 bases, with 9 bases between the two germline ends. This TCR derives from an adult who received the AZD1222 COVID-19 vaccine. The rearrangement links TRBV2 to TRBJ2-3, with D possibly being TRBD1 (5 bases). The sequenced sample was peripheral blood, obtained 28 days after the second AZD1222 dose. CDR3 DNA: TGTGCCAGCAGTGAGGGGCGGCACACAGATACGCAGTATTTT. It specifies CASSEGRHTDTQYF.